The rows below give T cell receptor beta chains drawn from one sample of a study of cytomegalovirus exposure and HLA in healthy donors. Using immunoSEQ multiplex PCR, the repertoire was profiled, and TCRdb retains in-frame clones only, with some absent. The data show about 130,000 clones, with 75% to 85% seen just once and about 2.6% held by the top ten. What was sequenced was PBMCs. The receptor set was obtained from a young man in good health and CMV-seronegative. Each CDR3 is given with its conserved first and last residue. Each record gives: V gene, clone size, D gene, J gene, CDR3 DNA, CDR3 protein. A D gene is named only where the DNA matches it firmly. Clone size is shown for a subset of rows, as once, few, many or a class of expanded clone.

v_call: TRBV28; clone_size: -; d_call: -; j_call: TRBJ1-2; cdr3_nt: TGTGCCAGCAGTTCACTCGACTACAGGGACCGGTCCAATGGCTACACCTTC; cdr3_aa: CASSSLDYRDRSNGYTF
v_call: TRBV9; clone_size: -; d_call: TRBD1; j_call: TRBJ1-1; cdr3_nt: TGTGCCAGCAGCGATCCGGGACAGGGCGTTGAAGCTTTCTTT; cdr3_aa: CASSDPGQGVEAFF
v_call: TRBV7-8; clone_size: -; d_call: -; j_call: TRBJ1-1; cdr3_nt: TGTGCCAGCAGCTTATTAAGTGCCGCCCAGGGGACAAGAGACACTGAAGCTTTCTTT; cdr3_aa: CASSLLSAAQGTRDTEAFF
v_call: TRBV9; clone_size: -; d_call: -; j_call: TRBJ1-5; cdr3_nt: TGTGCCAGCAGCGCAGCCACCGGGGTAATACAGGGTCAGCCCCAGAATTTT; cdr3_aa: CASSAATGVIQGQPQNF
v_call: TRBV6-5; clone_size: -; d_call: -; j_call: TRBJ2-7; cdr3_nt: TGTGCCAGCACGGACTCAATCAGATCCAACTTC; cdr3_aa: CASTDSIRSNF
v_call: TRBV5-8; clone_size: -; d_call: -; j_call: TRBJ1-2; cdr3_nt: TGTGCCAGCAGCTTTAGACAGCTCTATGGCTACACCTTC; cdr3_aa: CASSFRQLYGYTF
v_call: TRBV5-1; clone_size: -; d_call: -; j_call: TRBJ2-7; cdr3_nt: TGCGCCAGCAGATCCGAATCCTACGAGCAGTACTTC; cdr3_aa: CASRSESYEQYF
v_call: TRBV30; clone_size: -; d_call: TRBD2; j_call: TRBJ2-2; cdr3_nt: TGTGCCTGGAGTGTACGTAGTCTAGCGGGAGGAGGCGGGGAGCTGTTTTTT; cdr3_aa: CAWSVRSLAGGGGELFF
v_call: TRBV7-9; clone_size: -; d_call: -; j_call: TRBJ2-7; cdr3_nt: TGTGCCATCGGCCGAACAGGAAGACACTCCTACGAGCAGTACTTC; cdr3_aa: CAIGRTGRHSYEQYF
v_call: TRBV27; clone_size: -; d_call: TRBD1; j_call: TRBJ2-7; cdr3_nt: TGTGCCACAGGGGGGACAGGGTTGGGCGAGCAGTACTTC; cdr3_aa: CATGGTGLGEQYF
v_call: TRBV10-2; clone_size: -; d_call: TRBD1; j_call: TRBJ2-3; cdr3_nt: TGCGCCAGCAGCCTTCGGACAGGGGCCACAGATACGCAGTATTTT; cdr3_aa: CASSLRTGATDTQYF
v_call: TRBV19; clone_size: -; d_call: TRBD1; j_call: TRBJ2-3; cdr3_nt: TGTGCCAGTAGTATAGCAGGGGGCCCAGATACGCAGTATTTT; cdr3_aa: CASSIAGGPDTQYF
v_call: TRBV4-2; clone_size: -; d_call: TRBD2; j_call: TRBJ2-3; cdr3_nt: TGTGCCAGCAGCCGGGGGACTAGCGACGATGGAGATACGCAGTATTTT; cdr3_aa: CASSRGTSDDGDTQYF
v_call: TRBV5-6; clone_size: -; d_call: TRBD1; j_call: TRBJ1-4; cdr3_nt: TGTGCCAGCAGCCCGACTTGGACAGGGGCTAATGAAAAACTGTTTTTT; cdr3_aa: CASSPTWTGANEKLFF
v_call: TRBV4-3; clone_size: -; d_call: -; j_call: TRBJ2-5; cdr3_nt: TGCGCCAGCAGCAAACAGATCTGGGAGACCCAGTACTTC; cdr3_aa: CASSKQIWETQYF
v_call: TRBV28; clone_size: -; d_call: TRBD2; j_call: TRBJ2-5; cdr3_nt: TGTGCCAGCCTGGGCACTAGCGGGACCCACCAAGAGACCCAGTACTTC; cdr3_aa: CASLGTSGTHQETQYF
v_call: TRBV15; clone_size: -; d_call: TRBD1; j_call: TRBJ2-1; cdr3_nt: TGTGCCACCAGCAGATATCTCCCGGGACAGGATCGCCCCCATGAGCAGTTCTTC; cdr3_aa: CATSRYLPGQDRPHEQFF
v_call: TRBV19; clone_size: -; d_call: TRBD2; j_call: TRBJ2-1; cdr3_nt: TGTGCCAGTAGTACCGGACAGACACTAGCGGGGAATGAGCAGTTCTTC; cdr3_aa: CASSTGQTLAGNEQFF
v_call: TRBV4-1; clone_size: -; d_call: -; j_call: TRBJ2-7; cdr3_nt: TGCGCCAGCAGCCAAACAGGGTTAGGCTACGAGCAGTACTTC; cdr3_aa: CASSQTGLGYEQYF
v_call: TRBV28; clone_size: once; d_call: TRBD1; j_call: TRBJ2-7; cdr3_nt: TGTGCCAGCAGCCCGGACAGGGCGCACTATGAGCAGTACTTC; cdr3_aa: CASSPDRAHYEQYF
v_call: TRBV18; clone_size: -; d_call: -; j_call: TRBJ2-2; cdr3_nt: TGTGCCACCCCATCCTGGGGGCAGGGGATGAACACCGGGGAGCTGTTTTTT; cdr3_aa: CATPSWGQGMNTGELFF
v_call: TRBV6-5; clone_size: -; d_call: -; j_call: TRBJ1-5; cdr3_nt: TGTGCCAGCAGTTACGGTGGTAGCAATCAGCCCCAGAATTTT; cdr3_aa: CASSYGGSNQPQNF
v_call: TRBV7-3; clone_size: -; d_call: TRBD2; j_call: TRBJ2-1; cdr3_nt: TGTGCCAGCAGCTTAACGGGCATTACTAGCGGGAGGTCCTATGAGCAGTTCTTC; cdr3_aa: CASSLTGITSGRSYEQFF
v_call: TRBV19; clone_size: -; d_call: -; j_call: TRBJ2-7; cdr3_nt: TGTGCCAGTAGTAGGGAGCGGAACTACGAGCAGTACTTC; cdr3_aa: CASSRERNYEQYF
v_call: TRBV7-8; clone_size: -; d_call: -; j_call: TRBJ2-1; cdr3_nt: TGTGCCAGCAGCCGAGACCTACCGGGGAGCTCCTACAATGAGCAGTTCTTC; cdr3_aa: CASSRDLPGSSYNEQFF
v_call: TRBV12-5; clone_size: -; d_call: TRBD2; j_call: TRBJ2-7; cdr3_nt: TGTGCTAGTGGTTTGGGGGAGGGGTACGAGCAGTACTTC; cdr3_aa: CASGLGEGYEQYF
v_call: TRBV6-5; clone_size: -; d_call: TRBD2; j_call: TRBJ2-1; cdr3_nt: TGTGCCAGCAGTACACTAGCGGGAGTCTACAATGAGCAGTTCTTC; cdr3_aa: CASSTLAGVYNEQFF
v_call: TRBV19; clone_size: -; d_call: -; j_call: TRBJ1-2; cdr3_nt: TGTGCCAGTAGTATAGATCGCCTCAACAGCTATGGCTACCCCTTC; cdr3_aa: CASSIDRLNSYGYPF
v_call: TRBV5-1; clone_size: -; d_call: -; j_call: TRBJ2-2; cdr3_nt: TGCGCCAGCAGCTTGGCGGGGGACACCGGGGAGCTGTTTTTT; cdr3_aa: CASSLAGDTGELFF
v_call: TRBV18; clone_size: -; d_call: -; j_call: TRBJ1-5; cdr3_nt: TGTGCCAGCTCACCAGGGGGCCGCAATCAGCCCCAGAATTTT; cdr3_aa: CASSPGGRNQPQNF
v_call: TRBV4-1; clone_size: -; d_call: -; j_call: TRBJ2-5; cdr3_nt: TGCGCCAGCAGCCAAGATAGGGGGAGCTCAGAGACCCAGTACTTC; cdr3_aa: CASSQDRGSSETQYF
v_call: TRBV11-2; clone_size: few; d_call: -; j_call: TRBJ2-1; cdr3_nt: TGTGCCAGCAGACGAAAGATAGAGGGTACATACAATGAGCAGTTCTTC; cdr3_aa: CASRRKIEGTYNEQFF
v_call: TRBV29-1; clone_size: -; d_call: TRBD2; j_call: TRBJ2-7; cdr3_nt: TGCAGCGTTGAAGATTTGAGCGGGAGAAAGTACGAGCAGTACTTC; cdr3_aa: CSVEDLSGRKYEQYF
v_call: TRBV5-1; clone_size: -; d_call: -; j_call: TRBJ1-1; cdr3_nt: TGCGCCAGCGCATCCAAGGGCCTCCCCAGGGACACTGAAGCTTTCTTT; cdr3_aa: CASASKGLPRDTEAFF
v_call: TRBV19; clone_size: -; d_call: -; j_call: TRBJ2-3; cdr3_nt: TGTGCCAGTAGTATCAACCTAAACCCTAGCACAGATACGCAGTATTTT; cdr3_aa: CASSINLNPSTDTQYF
v_call: TRBV28; clone_size: -; d_call: -; j_call: TRBJ1-1; cdr3_nt: TGTGCCAGCAGTTTATTAAGCTATGAGGGCACTGAAGCTTTCTTT; cdr3_aa: CASSLLSYEGTEAFF
v_call: TRBV19; clone_size: -; d_call: TRBD2; j_call: TRBJ2-3; cdr3_nt: TGTGCCAGTAGTAGCGCGGGAGTGAGCACAGATACGCAGTATTTT; cdr3_aa: CASSSAGVSTDTQYF
v_call: TRBV20-1; clone_size: -; d_call: -; j_call: TRBJ2-7; cdr3_nt: TGCAGTGCTAGGGGGCAGCGCGAGCAGTACTTC; cdr3_aa: CSARGQREQYF
v_call: TRBV7-9; clone_size: few; d_call: -; j_call: TRBJ2-5; cdr3_nt: TGTTCCAGCAGCCCTACTGCAGAGACCCAGTACTTC; cdr3_aa: CSSSPTAETQYF
v_call: TRBV2; clone_size: -; d_call: -; j_call: TRBJ2-1; cdr3_nt: TGTGCCAGCAGTGACCCCGCGGGACCCGACCCCAATGAGCAGTTCTTC; cdr3_aa: CASSDPAGPDPNEQFF
v_call: TRBV19; clone_size: once; d_call: TRBD2; j_call: TRBJ2-7; cdr3_nt: TGTGCCAGTAGTATACGCCTGGGGGGGAAAGGATACGAGCAGTACTTC; cdr3_aa: CASSIRLGGKGYEQYF
v_call: TRBV19; clone_size: -; d_call: TRBD1; j_call: TRBJ2-7; cdr3_nt: TGTGCCAGTAGTATTGGGACAGTCCTTTCCTACGAGCAGTACTTC; cdr3_aa: CASSIGTVLSYEQYF
v_call: TRBV27; clone_size: -; d_call: -; j_call: TRBJ1-1; cdr3_nt: TGTGCCAGTAGGGCAGGGGCGGTCACTGAAGCTTTCTTT; cdr3_aa: CASRAGAVTEAFF
v_call: TRBV5-4; clone_size: few; d_call: TRBD2; j_call: TRBJ2-7; cdr3_nt: TGTGCCAGCAGCTTGGGGGTAGCGGGAGCGGGCTCCTACGAGCAGTACTTC; cdr3_aa: CASSLGVAGAGSYEQYF
v_call: TRBV6-5; clone_size: few; d_call: -; j_call: TRBJ2-7; cdr3_nt: TGTGCCAGCAGGGCTTCGCAGAACTCCTACGAGCAGTACTTC; cdr3_aa: CASRASQNSYEQYF